The 21 T cell receptor beta chains in this list originate from one sample, sequenced in a study of TET2 disruption in CD19-targeted CAR T cells. These TCRs are of unknown antigen specificity. Regarding treatment: autologous CTL019 cells: CD19 CAR with 4-1BB and CD3 zeta domains. The assay was immunoSEQ multiplex PCR, and TCRdb's table has in-frame clones only and misses some. This repertoire includes fewer than 30,000 clones. Sample: CD8- CAR+ T cells sorted from cultured blood T cells, taken for CD19 CAR T cell therapy. Documented subset: CD8-negative CAR-positive T cells from the infusion product. Receptors originate from a man aged 70-80 years with chronic lymphocytic leukemia.

The CDR3 loop is CASSLGAGITDTYTF. Partial CDR3 DNA: TGTGCCAGCTCACTCGGAGCGGGGATCACAGATACC. The rearrangement uses TRBV18 and TRBJ1-2; no definite D call. The read ends 3 residues before the CDR3 terminus; that terminus is restored from the germline J gene. This CDR3 spans 15 amino acids. Germline values: CDR1 KGHSH, CDR2 LQKENI. The whole variable domain, filled in from reference TRBV18 and TRBJ1-2, reads NAGVMQNPRHLVRRRGQEARLRCSPMKGHSHVYWYRQLPEEGLKFMVYLQKENIIDESGMPKERFSAEFPKEGPSILRIQQVVRGDSAAYFCASSLGAGITDTYTFGSGTRLTVV.

Turning to this clone: Sequencing ends 3 residues short of the CDR3 end; the germline J gene provides the rest. This chain links TRBV5-1 with TRBJ2-5, with 9 bases matching TRBD2. J lost 4 bases, V lost 4 bases, and 11 bases had no gene match. The CDR3 runs 16 residues. The germline V gene has CDR1 SGHRS and CDR2 YFSETQ. CDR3: CASSPTSGSGGETQYF. CDR3 bases read: TGCGCCAGCAGCCCGACTAGCGGCTCGGGGGGAGAGACC.

Remarks on this clone: The CDR3 goes on 3 residues after the read ends, and that part is filled in from the germline J gene. The chain carries TRBV7-2 and TRBJ2-7; D call uncertain. The V gene's germline CDR1 is SGHTA and CDR2 FQGNSA. The V end was cut by 5 bases, the J end by 2 bases, with 13 bases between. This CDR3 contains 14 residues. The DNA read from the CDR3 is TGTGCCAGCAGCCCGCGACTGTTGGCCTACGAG. It yields the protein CASSPRLLAYE. The entire CDR3 protein is CASSPRLLAYEQYF.

For this clone: The read finishes 3 residues shy of the CDR3 end, and the germline J gene is used to complete it. The chain combines TRBV19 with TRBJ1-1, with no clear D. The CDR3 is made up of 13 amino acids. Trimming shortened V by 6 bases and J by 3 bases, and 11 bases separated the two germline ends. Germline loops: CDR1 LNHDA, CDR2 SQIVND (reference sequence). CDR3 in amino acids: CASSQRADTEAFF. The covered CDR3 bases are TGTGCCAGTAGCCAGAGGGCCGACACTGAA.

Note on this clone: With the read ending 3 residues before the CDR3 end, the germline J gene is used to fill in that end. The chain combines TRBV19 with TRBJ1-5; D is possibly TRBD1 (5 bases). CDR3 length: 14 residues. Germline CDR1 and CDR2: LNHDA and SQIVND (reference sequence). Between the trimmed V and J ends, which lost 7 bases and 4 bases, there was a span of 14 bases. The chain's CDR3 is CASNFDSLNQPQHF. The part of the CDR3 DNA that was read is TGTGCCAGTAACTTTGACAGTCTGAATCAGCCC.

On this clone: The read ends 3 residues early relative to the CDR3; the germline J gene fills the gap. The chain uses TRBV29-1 and TRBJ2-4; the D gene is possibly TRBD1 (6 bases). The CDR3 covers 13 residues. In germline, CDR1 is SQVTM, CDR2 ANQGSEA. CDR3 DNA, as far as it was read: TGCAGCGTTGAGTCTGGGGGCGGGCAGCCT. This translates into CSVESGGGQP. The whole CDR3 sequence reads CSVESGGGQPQYF.

CDR3 bases read: TGTGCCAGCAGTTTCGTCTCTGTTTCCTATAGCAATCAGCCC. This gives the protein CASSFVSVSYSNQP. In full, the CDR3 reads CASSFVSVSYSNQPQHF. The chain recombines TRBV28 with TRBJ1-5, with no clear D. The read falls 3 residues short of the CDR3 end, and the missing part is taken from the germline J gene. Germline values: CDR1 MDHEN, CDR2 SYDVKM. Trimming stripped 3 bases from V and 0 bases from J, with 15 bases between. This CDR3 is built from 17 residues.

With regard to this clone: The sample contains more than one DNA sequence encoding this CDR3. The CDR3 region is CASSYLGGSHQETQYF. The sequenced CDR3 bases are TGTGCCAGCAGTTACTTGGGGGGAAGCCACCAAGAGACC. The chain links TRBV6-2 or TRBV6-3 to TRBJ2-5, with D tentatively TRBD2 (6 bases). With the read ending 3 residues before the CDR3 end, the germline J gene is used to fill in that end. The CDR3 extends over 16 amino acids. V lost 1 base to trimming and J lost 0 bases, with 12 bases between them. Germline CDR1 reads MNHEY; CDR2 reads SVGEGT.

About this clone itself: One end of the junction does not line up with germline, which may come from a read error. Read coverage stops 3 residues before the CDR3 terminus; the germline J gene supplies the remainder. The chain links TRBV5-1 to TRBJ2-7; 8 bases are shared with TRBD1. The CDR3 consists of 15 residues. Germline values: CDR1 SGHRS, CDR2 YFSETQ. The DNA read from the CDR3 is TGCCCCAGCAGCTACGGGACAGGCCGGGGAGACGAG. Its translation: CPSSYGTGRGDE. The entire CDR3 reads CPSSYGTGRGDEQYF. Filled out from reference TRBV5-1 and TRBJ2-7, the complete variable domain reads KAGVTQTPRYLIKTRGQQVTLSCSPISGHRSVSWYQQTPGQGLQFLFEYFSETQRNKGNFPGRFSGRQFSNSRSEMNVSTLELGDSALYLCPSSYGTGRGDEQYFGPGTRLTVT.

Concerning this clone: The read is 3 residues too short to cover the CDR3 end, so that end is filled in from the germline J gene. Distinct nucleotide sequences in the sample also encode this CDR3. This sequence joins TRBV7-9 and TRBJ2-3; TRBD1 is a possible D gene (6 bases). The V end was cut by 5 bases, the J end by 4 bases, with 10 bases between. Germline CDR1 is SEHNR and CDR2 is FQNEAQ (reference sequence). The CDR3 is made up of 13 amino acids. Incomplete CDR3 DNA: TGTGCCAGCAGCCCCAGGGGTCCAGATACG. It codes for CASSPRGPDT. The full-length CDR3 reads as CASSPRGPDTQYF.

Worth noting for this clone: The read halts 3 residues ahead of the CDR3 end, with the missing end drawn from the germline J gene. The V and J genes are TRBV20-1 and TRBJ1-4; 8 bases line up with TRBD1. J was trimmed by 3 bases and V by 0 bases; bases with no gene match: 3. The CDR3 contains 15 residues. Germline loops: CDR1 DFQATT, CDR2 SNEGSKA (reference sequence). CDR3 bases read: TGCAGTGCTAGAGACGAACAGGGGGCTAATGAAAAA. This codes for CSARDEQGANEK. The full CDR3 is CSARDEQGANEKLFF.

The CDR3 is CASSSPELAGGRTDTYTF. Partial CDR3 DNA: TGTGCCAGCAGCTCGCCGGAACTAGCGGGGGGGCGCACAGATACC. The rearrangement uses TRBV7-6 and TRBJ1-2; TRBD1 might be the D (6 bases). The read ends 3 residues early relative to the CDR3; the germline J gene fills the gap. Germline CDR1 reads SGHVS; CDR2 reads FNYEAQ. The CDR3 runs 18 residues.

With regard to this clone: The read falls 3 residues short of the CDR3 end, and the missing part is taken from the germline J gene. J is TRBJ2-5 and V is TRBV20-1, with TRBD1 matching 12 bases. The CDR3 is 14 amino acids. With V trimmed by 3 bases and J by 5 bases, 4 bases remained unmatched. CDR1 is DFQATT, CDR2 SNEGSKA, per germline (reference sequence). The DNA read from the CDR3 is TGCAGTGCTAGGGGGGACAGGGGGCATGAGACC. It encodes CSARGDRGHET. The full CDR3 protein is CSARGDRGHETQYF.

About this clone: The read comes to an end 3 residues before the CDR3 does, leaving the germline J gene to fill in the end. This rearrangement joins TRBV7-8 to TRBJ1-1; TRBD1 aligns across 7 bases. The CDR3 covers 14 residues. In germline, CDR1 is SGHVS, CDR2 FQNEAQ. The ends lost 6 bases at V and 0 bases at J; junction bases unmatched: 4. The CDR3 DNA, read in part, is TGTGCCAGCAGAGAGGGACAGATGAACACTGAA. This gives the protein CASREGQMNTE. The complete CDR3 sequence is CASREGQMNTEAFF.

With respect to this clone: Read coverage stops 3 residues before the CDR3 terminus; the germline J gene supplies the remainder. The J gene is TRBJ1-1, the V gene TRBV7-9, with D perhaps matching TRBD1 (6 bases). The CDR3 has 14 residues. Germline V gene data show CDR1 as SEHNR and CDR2 as FQNEAQ (reference sequence). The CDR3: CASSASGWDNEAFF. Partial CDR3 DNA: TGTGCCAGCAGCGCTAGCGGGTGGGACAATGAG. Based on the CDR3 plus reference TRBV7-9 and TRBJ1-1, the full variable domain is DTGVSQNPRHKITKRGQNVTFRCDPISEHNRLYWYRQTLGQGPEFLTYFQNEAQLEKSRLLSDRFSAERPKGSFSTLEIQRTEQGDSAMYLCASSASGWDNEAFFGQGTRLTVV.

As regards this clone: The read terminates 3 residues before the CDR3 end, so the remaining end is supplied by the germline J gene. V and J are TRBV18 and TRBJ2-7; the D is unclear. Germline CDR1 is KGHSH and CDR2 is LQKENI. This CDR3 is built from 16 residues. V was shortened by 1 base and J by 1 base, with 14 bases between the two germline ends. The CDR3 DNA, read in part, is TGTGCCAGCTCACCACTGCAAGGCCTGAGTTCCTACGAG. Translating it yields CASSPLQGLSSYE. The entire CDR3 reads CASSPLQGLSSYEQYF.

With regard to this clone: The read falls 3 residues short of the CDR3 end, and the missing part is taken from the germline J gene. The rearrangement links TRBV7-9 to TRBJ1-2; D is ambiguous. Germline V gene data show CDR1 as SEHNR and CDR2 as FQNEAQ (reference sequence). CDR3 length: 14 amino acids. This CDR3 reads CASSISGYTDTYTF. CDR3 bases read: TGTGCCAGCAGTATTAGCGGATACACAGATACC.

With regard to this clone: Read coverage stops 3 residues before the CDR3 terminus; the germline J gene supplies the remainder. This sequence joins TRBV7-6 and TRBJ1-2; D perhaps matches TRBD1 (5 bases). Germline-derived CDR1 and CDR2 are SGHVS and FNYEAQ. CDR3 length: 16 residues. CDR3 residues: CAISQRASGETDTYTF. The CDR3 DNA, read in part, is TGTGCCATATCCCAGAGGGCTAGCGGGGAGACAGATACC.

In regard to this clone: The read halts 3 residues ahead of the CDR3 end, with the missing end drawn from the germline J gene. The chain couples TRBV20-1 to TRBJ2-1, with 9 bases identical to TRBD1. Trimming removed 3 bases from V and 0 bases from J; junction bases left unmatched: 6. The CDR3 length is 16 residues. CDR1 and CDR2 (germline): DFQATT, SNEGSKA (reference sequence). The CDR3 loop reads CSARLRDRVSYNEQFF. The CDR3 bases that were read are TGCAGTGCTAGGCTCCGGGACAGGGTCTCCTACAATGAG.

As to this clone: An end of the junction does not agree with germline; a read error may underlie this. The read falls 3 residues short of the CDR3 end, and the missing part is taken from the germline J gene. The chain is built from TRBV4-2 and TRBJ2-7; weak D call: TRBD1 (6 bases). CDR1 and CDR2 (germline): LGHNA, YNFKEQ. This CDR3 has 16 residues. The covered CDR3 bases are TGCGCCAGCAGCCAAGATTCCCGGACAGCACCCAACGAG. The encoded protein is CASSQDSRTAPNE. The whole CDR3 sequence reads CASSQDSRTAPNEQYF.

Measured by frequency, this clone is medium-sized. The read falls 3 residues short of the CDR3 end, and the missing part is taken from the germline J gene. V gene TRBV10-3 combines with J gene TRBJ2-2, with D maybe TRBD1 (5 bases). The CDR3 is 13 amino acids. The germline CDR1 and CDR2 sequences are ENHRY and SYGVKD. The V and J ends lost 2 bases and 8 bases respectively, with 9 bases between them. The CDR3 DNA, read in part, is TGTGCCATCAGTGAGCTGGACAATGGGGAG. It translates to CAISELDNGE. The whole CDR3 sequence is CAISELDNGELFF.